The clone carrying this T cell receptor (beta chain) was picked up one time. The antigen is undetermined. The sample originates from a study of cytomegalovirus exposure and HLA in healthy donors. The PCR was carried out with 60 Vbeta primers and 13 Jbeta primers. Profiling relied on immunoSEQ multiplex PCR, and the TCRdb table lists in-frame clones only, not all of them. The repertoire includes some 200,000 clones, approximately 67% of them detected once, and around 2.9% sits in the top ten. General observations from the study: There were a few CMV-associated chains whose specificity for CMV antigens was confirmed in vitro. HLA restriction was apparent for most CMV-associated TCR beta chains in a later analysis. Near-uniform donor sequencing depth was presumed by presence/absence analyses.

V trimming: 4 bases; J trimming: 0 bases; junction bases outside the gene matches: 12. Germline CDR1 is LNHDA and CDR2 is SQIVND (reference sequence). This CDR3 comprises 18 residues. The chain joins TRBV19 to TRBJ1-2; 9 bases match TRBD1. The TCR originated in a man between 35 and 55 years old in good health and CMV-seronegative. The specimen sequenced was PBMCs. This CDR3 is CASSKTGTGFEPNYGYTF. DNA for the CDR3: TGTGCCAGTAGTAAAACCGGGACAGGGTTTGAACCTAACTATGGCTACACCTTC. Supplemented by reference TRBV19 and TRBJ1-2, the full variable domain reads DGGITQSPKYLFRKEGQNVTLSCEQNLNHDAMYWYRQDPGQGLRLIYYSQIVNDFQKGDIAEGYSVSREKKESFPLTVTSAQKNPTAFYLCASSKTGTGFEPNYGYTFGSGTRLTVV.